The subject of this entry is one TCR beta chain. These data originate in a study of CD8+CD57+ T cells in acquired aplastic anemia. Patients included in sequencing had previously demonstrated CD8+CD57+ cell expansion by flow cytometry. TCR beta VDJ combinations and CDR3 sequences were profiled from genomic DNA. One entry per CDR3 protein, called by TCRdb with MiXCR from the reads. The profile shows 110,000 or so distinct CDR3 sequences, over 55% of them singletons. CDR1 is LNHNV, CDR2 YYDKDF, per germline (reference sequence). This CDR3 spans 16 amino acids. V shed 3 bases and J shed 6 bases, with 20 bases lying between them.

V gene TRBV15 combines with J gene TRBJ1-1; D unclear. The sequence was collected from a human donor with aplastic anemia. Sequencing was done on a sample of sorted CD4+, CD8+, or CD8+CD57+ T cells (not recorded which) from PBMCs. The CDR3 bases are TGTGCCACCAGCAGTGGTCTTCGGAGTGGATGGCCTGAAGCTTTCTTT. Translated: CATSSGLRSGWPEAFF.